The 15 T cell receptor beta chains in this list originate from one sample, sequenced in a study of T cell repertoires in cytomegalovirus infection. TCRdb reanalysed the reads using MiXCR and keeps one entry per CDR3 protein. The table has roughly 250,000 distinct CDR3 sequences, over 20% seen once. The material sequenced was CD8+ T cells from PBMCs. Every receptor here comes from a human donor in good health (CMV status not recorded). Some clones in this sample may be carry-over from other donors' samples.

The chain has TRBV11-2 and TRBJ1-2; no firm D call. CDR1 is SGHAT and CDR2 is FQNNGV in the germline V gene. Trimming pared 5 bases from V and 7 bases from J, leaving 14 bases between. The CDR3 extends over 13 amino acids. DNA for the CDR3: TGTGCCAGCAGCCTACCTGGGGTTAGTGGCTACACCTTC. It is translated as CASSLPGVSGYTF.

The chain links TRBV2 to TRBJ1-2, with D tentatively TRBD1 (5 bases). Trimming took 3 bases from V and 1 from J, leaving 15 bases between them. CDR1 is SNHLY and CDR2 is FYNNEI in the germline V gene. CDR3 length: 16 residues. The CDR3 coding sequence is TGTGCCAGCAGTGATTGGGCAGGGAAGGATAACTATGGCTACACCTTC. This codes for CASSDWAGKDNYGYTF.

This clonotype has just a few counts. The chain links TRBV20-1 to TRBJ1-2; tentatively, D is TRBD1 (5 bases). The CDR3 runs to 12 residues. Germline values: CDR1 DFQATT, CDR2 SNEGSKA (reference sequence). The CDR3, as DNA: TGCAGCGCAGGACACGCTAACTATGGCTACACCTTC. It yields the protein CSAGHANYGYTF.

Comments on this clonotype: A much bigger clone sits one base away, suggesting this may be a read error. This chain joins TRBV5-6 and TRBJ2-7; D is perhaps TRBD1 (6 bases). This CDR3 region has 13 residues. Germline CDR1 is SGHDT and CDR2 is YYEEEE. Trimming pared 2 bases from V and 2 bases from J, leaving 8 bases between. DNA for the CDR3: TGTGCCAGCAGCTTCTCAGGGGCCTACGAGCAGTACTTC. This translates into CASSFSGAYEQYF.

The V and J genes are TRBV12-3 or TRBV12-4 and TRBJ2-7, with a possible D match to TRBD1 (5 bases). The CDR3 is 12 residues long. V lost 6 bases and J 5 bases, leaving 11 bases between the germline ends. The CDR3 region is CASSRDSHEQYF. DNA of the CDR3: TGTGCCAGCAGCCGCGACAGTCACGAGCAGTACTTC.

The CDR3 here is CASSPWGAADTQYF. The CDR3 coding sequence is TGTGCCAGTAGCCCCTGGGGAGCGGCGGATACGCAGTATTTT. The V call is TRBV19, the J call TRBJ2-3; maybe TRBD2 (5 bases). V was pared by 6 bases and J by 6 bases, with 16 bases between. Germline-derived CDR1 and CDR2 are LNHDA and SQIVND (reference sequence). This CDR3 comprises 14 residues.

This clonotype was seen repeatedly, ten times or more. The CDR3 loop reads CASSTAGTSSRNQPQHF. The CDR3 nucleotides read TGTGCCAGCAGTACCGCCGGGACTTCTTCCCGCAATCAGCCCCAGCATTTT. The rearrangement uses TRBV12-3 or TRBV12-4 and TRBJ1-5; D is possibly TRBD1 (5 bases). CDR3 size: 17 residues. V was clipped by 5 bases and J by 2 bases, with 19 bases between them.

This clonotype was picked up many times. The rearrangement uses TRBV7-8 and TRBJ1-5; D ambiguous. CDR1 and CDR2 (germline): SGHVS, FQNEAQ. The CDR3 runs to 14 residues. V lost 1 base, J lost 7 bases, and 11 bases lay in between. This CDR3 reads CASSLGLAGQPQHF. Written as DNA, the CDR3 is TGTGCCAGCAGCTTAGGACTTGCCGGGCAGCCCCAGCATTTT.

The V gene is TRBV7-9, the J gene TRBJ1-1; D is perhaps TRBD1 (5 bases). The germline V gene encodes CDR1 SEHNR and CDR2 FQNEAQ (reference sequence). CDR3 length: 17 residues. The V end was cut by 1 base, the J end by 4 bases, with 19 bases between. CDR3 bases: TGTGCCAGCAGCTTAGGGACATCAAGAGGTATGACCACTGAAGCTTTCTTT. It yields the protein CASSLGTSRGMTTEAFF.

This clonotype was recorded a few times. The rearrangement links TRBV7-9 to TRBJ2-5, with D possibly TRBD2 on 6 matching bases. Trimming cost V 4 bases and J 5 bases, with 11 bases left between them. The CDR3 spans 13 residues. Per the germline V gene, CDR1 is SEHNR and CDR2 is FQNEAQ (reference sequence). CDR3 region: CASSSTSRETQYF. Here the CDR3 DNA reads TGTGCCAGCAGCTCCACTAGCCGGGAGACCCAGTACTTC. Variable domain in full (rest from reference TRBV7-9 and TRBJ2-5): DTGVSQNPRHKITKRGQNVTFRCDPISEHNRLYWYRQTLGQGPEFLTYFQNEAQLEKSRLLSDRFSAERPKGSFSTLEIQRTEQGDSAMYLCASSSTSRETQYFGPGTRLLVL.

This clonotype turned up a few times. For the CDR3, the DNA is TGTGCCAGCAGTCCCGAACTAGGCTACCGGGAGGACACTGAAGCTTTCTTT. Protein product: CASSPELGYREDTEAFF. The chain combines TRBV28 with TRBJ1-1; no firm D call. In germline, CDR1 is MDHEN, CDR2 SYDVKM. The CDR3 totals 17 residues. V was trimmed by 5 bases and J by 3 bases, leaving 22 bases between them.

The V gene is TRBV7-9, the J gene TRBJ2-2; 8 nucleotides match TRBD2. V lost 5 bases, J lost 5 bases, and 7 bases stayed unmatched. The germline CDR1 and CDR2 sequences are SEHNR and FQNEAQ (reference sequence). The CDR3 totals 15 residues. The chain's CDR3 is CASSTLAGRTGELFF. In DNA, the CDR3 is TGTGCCAGCAGCACCTTAGCGGGACGGACCGGGGAGCTGTTTTTT.

Comment on this clonotype: At one end the junction does not follow the germline gene, possibly because of a read error. The chain couples TRBV10-3 to TRBJ2-2; 7 nucleotides match TRBD2. Germline V gene data show CDR1 as ENHRY and CDR2 as SYGVKD. The CDR3 runs to 15 residues. In nucleotides, the CDR3 is TGTGCCATCAGTGACTTACTAGCGAACACCAGGGAGCTGTTTTTT. This codes for CAISDLLANTRELFF.

This clonotype has more than one count but fewer than ten. This chain connects TRBV7-6 to TRBJ1-1; D not resolved. V was trimmed by 0 bases and J by 7 bases, leaving 9 bases between them. Per germline, CDR1 SGHVS and CDR2 FNYEAQ. The CDR3 contains 13 residues. CDR3 residues: CASSLAWGNEAFF. In DNA form, the CDR3 reads TGTGCCAGCAGCTTAGCGTGGGGAAATGAAGCTTTCTTT.

The J gene is TRBJ1-1, the V gene TRBV29-1, with D unresolved. Deletions cut 0 bases from V and 4 bases from J, with 9 bases between. The V gene's germline CDR1 is SQVTM and CDR2 ANQGSEA. The CDR3 covers 13 residues. CDR3 bases: TGCAGCGTTGAAGATATGGGAACCACTGAAGCTTTCTTT. Its translation is CSVEDMGTTEAFF.